Shown below are 26 T cell receptor beta chains from a single sample sequenced in a study of blood T cell repertoires in COVID-19. This table comes from immunoSEQ multiplex PCR, and its TCRdb copy is limited to in-frame clones, with some not included. The table includes roughly 30,000 clones, around 87% detected once. Sequencing was done on a sample of peripheral blood. These receptors originate from a man between 65 and 79 years old with acute or convalescent COVID-19.

In DNA form, the CDR3 reads TGTGCCAGCAGCCCTCGGACAGGGGGAGGTGAAAAACTGTTTTTT. The encoded protein is CASSPRTGGGEKLFF. The rearrangement joins TRBV11-1 to TRBJ1-4; TRBD1 agrees at 10 bases. V gave up 5 bases and J gave up 7 bases; unmatched junction bases: 7. Germline-derived CDR1 and CDR2 are SGHAT and FQDESV (reference sequence). This CDR3 comprises 15 residues.

The chain is built from TRBV4-1 and TRBJ2-3; D call uncertain. Germline V lookup: CDR1 MGHRA, CDR2 YSYEKL. The CDR3 is made up of 14 amino acids. Trimming cost V 1 base and J 3 bases, with 8 bases left between them. Here the CDR3 reads CASSQVRGTDTQYF. The CDR3 DNA reads as TGCGCCAGCAGCCAAGTTCGAGGAACAGATACGCAGTATTTT.

V and J are TRBV7-9 and TRBJ2-3; 12 bases agree with TRBD2. The CDR3 loop spans 14 amino acids. CDR1 and CDR2 (germline): SEHNR, FQNEAQ (reference sequence). The trim removed 8 bases at V and 2 bases at J, leaving 2 bases unmatched. The CDR3 loop reads CASASGGATDTQYF. The CDR3 coding sequence is TGTGCCAGCGCTAGCGGGGGGGCCACAGATACGCAGTATTTT.

The count of this clone is one. The chain recombines TRBV5-1 with TRBJ2-7; 9 bases are shared with TRBD2. The V and J ends lost 4 bases and 5 bases, in that order; junction bases with no gene match: 7. Germline V gene lookup returns CDR1 SGHRS and CDR2 YFSETQ. The CDR3 has 14 residues. The CDR3 region has the DNA TGCGCCAGCAGCAGACCGGGACTAGCAAACGAGCAGTACTTC. Translating it yields CASSRPGLANEQYF.

The chain carries TRBV11-2 and TRBJ1-1, with TRBD1 matching over 10 bases. CDR3 length: 18 residues. J gave up 4 bases and V 4 bases, and 15 bases lay outside the gene matches. In germline, CDR1 is SGHAT, CDR2 FQNNGV. The CDR3 DNA reads TGTGCCAGCAGCTCCGGGACAGGGGTAATTCTCGGGACCACTGAAGCTTTCTTT. Translating gives CASSSGTGVILGTTEAFF.

The J gene is TRBJ1-1, the V gene TRBV28, with D unclear. Trimming cost V 2 bases and J 10 bases, with 8 bases left between them. From germline, CDR1 is MDHEN and CDR2 SYDVKM. CDR3 size: 11 residues. The DNA of the CDR3 is TGTGCCAGCAGTTTAATCGGGTTAGCTTTCTTT. Residues: CASSLIGLAFF.

This clone appeared a few times. The chain uses TRBV19 and TRBJ1-3; D is unresolved. Germline CDR1 and CDR2: LNHDA and SQIVND (reference sequence). There are 12 residues in the CDR3. The ends were cut back, 5 bases at V and 4 bases at J, with 6 bases in the middle. The CDR3 spells CASSAQGNTIYF. In DNA form, the CDR3 reads TGTGCCAGTAGTGCCCAGGGAAACACCATATATTTT.

The V and J genes are TRBV5-5 and TRBJ1-6; D may be TRBD1 (6 bases). With 4 bases removed from V and 10 bases from J, the gap between germline ends came to 24 bases. The germline V gene has CDR1 SGHKS and CDR2 YYEKEE (reference sequence). The CDR3 spans 17 residues. This chain's CDR3 is CASSPVPVQGSSSPLHF. In DNA form, the CDR3 reads TGTGCCAGCAGCCCCGTTCCGGTTCAGGGGTCGAGCTCACCCCTCCACTTT. Filled out from reference TRBV5-5 and TRBJ1-6, the complete variable domain reads DAGVTQSPTHLIKTRGQQVTLRCSPISGHKSVSWYQQVLGQGPQFIFQYYEKEERGRGNFPDRFSARQFPNYSSELNVNALLLGDSALYLCASSPVPVQGSSSPLHFGNGTRLTVT.

The chain employs TRBV2 and TRBJ1-2, with D unclear. The CDR3 is made up of 15 amino acids. V dropped 2 bases and J dropped 0 bases, with 10 bases sitting between them. CDR1 SNHLY and CDR2 FYNNEI come from the germline V gene. In DNA, the CDR3 is TGTGCCAGCAGTGAATGGGCGCTACCTAACTATGGCTACACCTTC. Translation gives CASSEWALPNYGYTF.

The chain uses TRBV6-6 and TRBJ2-7; perhaps TRBD2 as D (5 bases). Germline assignment: CDR1 MNHNY and CDR2 SVGAGI (reference sequence). Between the trimmed V and J ends, which lost 6 bases and 2 bases, there was a span of 14 bases. The CDR3 contains 14 residues. CDR3 in amino acids: CASREDPGAYEQYF. Written as DNA, the CDR3 is TGTGCCAGCAGGGAGGACCCGGGTGCCTACGAGCAGTACTTC.

This clone was recorded a few times. The genes are TRBV3-1 (or the pseudogene TRBV3-2) and TRBJ2-7; TRBD2 might be the D (7 bases). CDR3 length equals 15 residues. Germline CDR1 and CDR2: LGHDT and YNNKEL (reference sequence). Trimming stripped 0 bases from V and 6 bases from J, with 15 bases between. In nucleotides, the CDR3 is TGTGCCAGCAGCCAAGATCTGGCAGGGGAGGGCGAGCAGTACTTC. Protein product: CASSQDLAGEGEQYF.

The chain employs TRBV6-2 or TRBV6-3 and TRBJ1-1; D is undetermined. The germline V gene has CDR1 MNHEY and CDR2 SVGEGT. CDR3 length equals 13 residues. The V end lost 2 bases, the J end lost 4 bases, and 8 bases lay between the germline ends. CDR3 amino acids: CASSYNPGTEAFF. The CDR3 region has the DNA TGTGCCAGCAGTTACAACCCGGGCACTGAAGCTTTCTTT.

This rearrangement joins TRBV30 to TRBJ1-5; the D gene is possibly TRBD1 (6 bases). Germline V CDR1 and CDR2: GTSNPN, SVGIG (reference sequence). Deletions cut 1 base from V and 5 bases from J, with 12 bases between. This CDR3 is 14 amino acids long. CDR3 region: CAWSGTASDQPQHF. In DNA form, the CDR3 reads TGTGCCTGGAGTGGGACAGCTTCAGATCAGCCCCAGCATTTT.

This rearrangement joins TRBV9 to TRBJ1-2; tentatively, D is TRBD1 (6 bases). Germline V gene data show CDR1 as SGDLS and CDR2 as YYNGEE. CDR3 length: 14 residues. Trimming pared 2 bases from V and 8 bases from J, leaving 16 bases between. The CDR3: CASSVGGGPEGYTF. CDR3 in DNA: TGTGCCAGCAGCGTGGGGGGGGGCCCGGAGGGCTACACCTTC.

This chain uses TRBV3-1 (or the pseudogene TRBV3-2) with TRBJ2-5, with 8 bases matching TRBD1. Per germline, CDR1 LGHDT and CDR2 YNNKEL (reference sequence). The V gene end was trimmed by 3 bases and the J gene end by 5 bases; junction bases not matched to a gene: 11. This CDR3 spans 16 amino acids. CDR3 residues: CASSHHTSDRVETQYF. CDR3 in DNA: TGTGCCAGCAGCCACCACACTTCGGACAGGGTTGAGACCCAGTACTTC.

The chain uses TRBV12-3 or TRBV12-4 and TRBJ1-2, with TRBD1 identical over 7 bases. J lost 7 bases, V lost 4 bases, and 3 bases had no gene match. The CDR3 loop spans 12 amino acids. The CDR3 here is CASSSTGSGYTF. The DNA of the CDR3 is TGTGCCAGCAGTTCGACAGGGAGTGGCTACACCTTC.

J is TRBJ2-7 and V is TRBV28, with 11 nucleotides matching TRBD1. With 5 bases clipped from V and 7 bases from J, the junction kept 4 bases outside the gene matches. CDR1 and CDR2 (germline): MDHEN, SYDVKM. CDR3 length equals 13 residues. Here the CDR3 reads CASSRDRGEEQYF. CDR3 bases: TGTGCCAGCAGTAGGGACAGGGGGGAGGAGCAGTACTTC.

This chain joins TRBV5-1 and TRBJ1-1, with unresolved D. This CDR3 comprises 15 residues. The V end lost 1 base, the J end lost 6 bases, and 16 bases lay between the germline ends. The germline gives CDR1 SGHRS, CDR2 YFSETQ. The CDR3 nucleotides read TGCGCCAGCAGCTTGTCCCAGTCCCTGGCCGCTGAAGCTTTCTTT. It yields the protein CASSLSQSLAAEAFF.

The chain links TRBV6-2 or TRBV6-3 to TRBJ2-7; TRBD1 matches at 10 bases. The CDR3 runs 21 residues. Germline-derived CDR1 and CDR2 are MNHEY and SVGEGT. After removal of 1 base from V and 5 bases from J, the junction contained 23 bases not matched to a gene. CDR3 amino acids: CASSYYYILRDRGFATDEQYF. In DNA, the CDR3 is TGTGCCAGCAGTTACTACTATATCCTCCGGGACAGGGGCTTTGCCACGGACGAGCAGTACTTC.

This chain links TRBV5-6 with TRBJ1-1, with a tentative D call TRBD1 (5 bases). This CDR3 comprises 13 residues. Germline values: CDR1 SGHDT, CDR2 YYEEEE. V gave up 1 base and J gave up 4 bases, with 8 bases separating them. CDR3 coding DNA: TGTGCCAGCAGCTTGAGGGGAGGCACTGAAGCTTTCTTT. It codes for CASSLRGGTEAFF.

The table lists this clone with a count of one. V is TRBV10-3 and J is TRBJ1-1, with D possibly being TRBD1 (6 bases). The V and J ends lost 10 bases and 4 bases respectively, with 16 bases between them. From germline, CDR1 is ENHRY and CDR2 SYGVKD. The length of the CDR3 is 13 residues. In DNA form, the CDR3 reads TGTGCCACCCAGACAGGAGGAGGCACTGAAGCTTTCTTT. This sequence encodes CATQTGGGTEAFF.

This chain links TRBV7-9 with TRBJ1-5; the D gene is possibly TRBD1 (5 bases). Germline CDR1 and CDR2: SEHNR and FQNEAQ (reference sequence). This CDR3 comprises 13 residues. V was pared by 5 bases and J by 2 bases, with 7 bases between. CDR3 sequence: CASSGGGNQPQHF. CDR3 nucleotides: TGTGCCAGCAGCGGGGGGGGCAATCAGCCCCAGCATTTT.

Written as DNA, the CDR3 is TGTGCCAGCAGCTTAGCGGGGGGGCTCGGCGAGCAGTACTTC. Translated: CASSLAGGLGEQYF. The chain joins TRBV7-2 to TRBJ2-7; a possible D gene is TRBD2 (7 bases). This CDR3 comprises 14 residues. V dropped 0 bases and J dropped 6 bases, with 12 bases sitting between them. Germline assignment: CDR1 SGHTA and CDR2 FQGNSA. The full variable domain, its missing parts supplied by reference TRBV7-2 and TRBJ2-7, is GAGVSQSPSNKVTEKGKDVELRCDPISGHTALYWYRQSLGQGLEFLIYFQGNSAPDKSGLPSDRFSAERTGGSVSTLTIQRTQQEDSAVYLCASSLAGGLGEQYFGPGTRLTVT.

The chain couples TRBV5-4 to TRBJ1-2; 8 bases are shared with TRBD1. Germline V gene data show CDR1 as SGHNT and CDR2 as YYREEE (reference sequence). The CDR3 runs 16 residues. The V gene end was trimmed by 4 bases and the J gene end by 8 bases; junction bases not matched to a gene: 16. As DNA, the CDR3 is TGTGCCAGCAGCGCCGGACAGGGAGATGGCACGCGGGGCTACACCTTC. Translating gives CASSAGQGDGTRGYTF.

V is TRBV9 and J is TRBJ1-4; 11 bases are shared with TRBD1. The germline gives CDR1 SGDLS, CDR2 YYNGEE. V was pared by 4 bases and J by 4 bases, with 3 bases of the junction left unmatched. The CDR3 length is 15 residues. CDR3 coding DNA: TGTGCCAGCAGCAAAGGGACAGGGGGTAATGAAAAACTGTTTTTT. This encodes CASSKGTGGNEKLFF.

The chain joins TRBV6-2 or TRBV6-3 to TRBJ2-1; a possible D gene is TRBD1 (5 bases). Germline values: CDR1 MNHEY, CDR2 SVGEGT. The CDR3 length is 18 residues. V dropped 2 bases and J dropped 1 base, with 18 bases sitting between them. CDR3 nucleotides: TGTGCCAGCAGTTACCTCCTCACCAGCAAGGGGTCCTACAATGAGCAGTTCTTC. Its protein product is CASSYLLTSKGSYNEQFF.